Following are 24 T cell receptor beta chains from one sample sequenced in a study of shared clonotypes between healthy human individuals. TCRdb's table, derived via immunoSEQ multiplex PCR, lists solely in-frame clones and lacks some. Of over a million clones in the sample, approximately 98.5% are singletons; the top ten hold 0.36%. Sequences were obtained from naive CD4+ T cells sorted from blood. Subset denoted: CD45RA+ positively selected. The receptors stem from a young man in good health.

This chain connects TRBV5-4 to TRBJ2-7, with 8 bases that match TRBD2. Germline V gives CDR1 SGHNT, CDR2 YYREEE (reference sequence). The J segment lost 3 bases and the V segment lost 4 bases, leaving 12 bases of the junction unmatched. CDR3 size: 16 residues. The CDR3 DNA sequence: TGTGCCAGCAGCCAGCTCGGGGGGCTAGCGGGCTACGAGCAGTACTTC. It is translated as CASSQLGGLAGYEQYF.

The chain carries TRBV11-2 and TRBJ2-2, with 11 bases matching TRBD1. Germline trimming cut 4 bases from V and 7 bases from J; bases unmatched to any gene: 5. The CDR3 runs to 15 residues. In germline, CDR1 is SGHAT, CDR2 FQNNGV. In DNA form, the CDR3 reads TGTGCCAGCAGCTCCGGGACAGGGGGTGTCGGGGAGCTGTTTTTT. It is translated as CASSSGTGGVGELFF.

The chain joins TRBV7-9 to TRBJ2-2, with a tentative D call TRBD2 (6 bases). The CDR3 contains 13 residues. Trimming cost V 4 bases and J 6 bases, with 9 bases left between them. Germline V CDR1 and CDR2: SEHNR, FQNEAQ (reference sequence). Here the CDR3 DNA reads TGTGCCAGCAGCTACTCGGGGGCCGGGGAGCTGTTTTTT. It specifies CASSYSGAGELFF. Complete variable domain (other parts from reference TRBV7-9 and TRBJ2-2): DTGVSQNPRHKITKRGQNVTFRCDPISEHNRLYWYRQTLGQGPEFLTYFQNEAQLEKSRLLSDRFSAERPKGSFSTLEIQRTEQGDSAMYLCASSYSGAGELFFGEGSRLTVL.

The chain joins TRBV4-1 to TRBJ2-1, with 9 bases aligning to TRBD1. Germline CDR1 and CDR2: MGHRA and YSYEKL. This CDR3 region has 16 residues. Trimming took 3 bases from V and 8 from J; bases not matched to a gene: 11. The DNA for the CDR3 is TGCGCCAGCAGCCAGGACAGGGGTAGGCCTTCGGATGAGCAGTTCTTC. This sequence encodes CASSQDRGRPSDEQFF.

This chain joins TRBV4-3 and TRBJ2-1; D unclear. Germline CDR1 LGHNA, CDR2 YSLEER. This CDR3 spans 15 amino acids. V was shortened by 0 bases and J by 0 bases, with 6 bases between the two germline ends. The CDR3 is CASSQEADSYNEQFF. Here the CDR3 DNA reads TGCGCCAGCAGCCAAGAGGCAGACTCCTACAATGAGCAGTTCTTC.

The rearrangement links TRBV5-4 to TRBJ2-1; 8 bases agree with TRBD2. Germline assignment: CDR1 SGHNT and CDR2 YYREEE (reference sequence). The CDR3 contains 17 residues. V lost 0 bases to trimming and J lost 3 bases; unmatched junction nucleotides: 8. The CDR3: CASSLDGPSGLYNEQFF. The CDR3 nucleotides read TGTGCCAGCAGCTTGGACGGGCCTAGCGGGCTCTACAATGAGCAGTTCTTC.

The chain employs TRBV4-3 and TRBJ2-7, with D tentatively TRBD2 (7 bases). The V gene lost 0 bases and the J gene lost 4 bases, with 25 bases spanning the gap. In germline, CDR1 is LGHNA, CDR2 YSLEER. CDR3 length: 19 residues. The CDR3 sequence is CASSQDPVGGGRILYEQYF. CDR3 in DNA: TGCGCCAGCAGCCAAGACCCCGTGGGGGGCGGGAGAATATTGTACGAGCAGTACTTC.

V is TRBV5-1 and J is TRBJ2-5; either TRBD1 or TRBD2 may supply D (6 bases each). CDR1 SGHRS and CDR2 YFSETQ come from the germline V gene. Trimming left V 0 bases short and J 4 bases short, with 16 bases between. There are 16 residues in the CDR3. This chain's CDR3 is CASSLEFPGARETQYF. The CDR3 nucleotides read TGCGCCAGCAGCTTGGAATTCCCGGGGGCTAGAGAGACCCAGTACTTC.

The chain couples TRBV11-3 to TRBJ2-1; D is possibly TRBD1 (7 bases). V gave up 5 bases and J gave up 4 bases, with 18 bases separating them. The germline V gene encodes CDR1 SGHNT and CDR2 YENEEA. This CDR3 is 16 amino acids long. CDR3 protein: CASSVRGTDPYNEQFF. The CDR3 DNA follows: TGTGCCAGCAGCGTCCGCGGGACAGACCCTTACAATGAGCAGTTCTTC.

In the case of this clone: At the DNA level, this CDR3 is encoded by other sequences in the same sample as well. V gene TRBV18 combines with J gene TRBJ1-1, with D tentatively TRBD1 (6 bases). CDR1 KGHSH and CDR2 LQKENI come from the germline V gene. The CDR3 runs 13 residues. V lost 6 bases to trimming and J lost 4 bases, with 12 bases between them. CDR3 loop: CASSPTGSTEAFF. DNA for the CDR3: TGTGCCAGCTCCCCAACAGGGTCCACTGAAGCTTTCTTT. The complete variable domain, with remaining parts taken from reference TRBV18 and TRBJ1-1, reads NAGVMQNPRHLVRRRGQEARLRCSPMKGHSHVYWYRQLPEEGLKFMVYLQKENIIDESGMPKERFSAEFPKEGPSILRIQQVVRGDSAAYFCASSPTGSTEAFFGQGTRLTVV.

The chain couples TRBV18 to TRBJ2-7, with D unresolved. Germline lookup yields CDR1 KGHSH and CDR2 LQKENI. Trimming shortened V by 6 bases and J by 2 bases, and 5 bases separated the two germline ends. The CDR3 is made up of 11 amino acids. In nucleotides, the CDR3 is TGTGCCAGCTCGGCGGCCTACGAGCAGTACTTC. Its translation: CASSAAYEQYF.

This chain links TRBV6-1 with TRBJ2-7, with D possibly being TRBD1 or TRBD2 (5 bases each). Germline V gene data show CDR1 as MNHNS and CDR2 as SASEGT. The V end lost 1 base, the J end lost 9 bases, and 13 bases lay between the germline ends. This CDR3 contains 13 residues. The CDR3 is CASSEVGETGQYF. The CDR3 DNA reads as TGTGCCAGCAGTGAAGTGGGGGAAACGGGGCAGTACTTC.

V usage is TRBV30 and J usage is TRBJ2-7; D perhaps matches TRBD1 (6 bases). Germline CDR1 reads GTSNPN; CDR2 reads SVGIG (reference sequence). The CDR3 is made up of 13 amino acids. With 6 bases removed from V and 3 bases from J, the gap between germline ends came to 15 bases. Here the CDR3 reads CACRKTGIYEQYF. The DNA of the CDR3 is TGTGCCTGTAGAAAGACAGGAATCTACGAGCAGTACTTC.

This clone is a singleton in its sample. The chain joins TRBV13 to TRBJ1-1; 7 bases are shared with TRBD1. V dropped 5 bases and J dropped 1; count of bases not matched to a gene: 1. Germline V CDR1 and CDR2: PRHDT, FYEKMQ (reference sequence). This CDR3 contains 13 residues. The CDR3 DNA follows: TGTGCCAGCAGCAGGACAGGGAACACTGAAGCTTTCTTT. It codes for CASSRTGNTEAFF.

This chain joins TRBV29-1 and TRBJ2-7, with 8 bases identical to TRBD1. In germline, CDR1 is SQVTM, CDR2 ANQGSEA. The ends lost 2 bases at V and 2 bases at J; junction bases unmatched: 8. The CDR3 has 15 residues. The CDR3 here is CSVERGDRPPYEQYF. The CDR3 DNA sequence: TGCAGCGTTGAAAGGGGGGACAGGCCACCCTACGAGCAGTACTTC.

The chain uses TRBV11-1 and TRBJ2-1, with 11 nucleotides matching TRBD2. Per the germline V gene, CDR1 is SGHAT and CDR2 is FQDESV (reference sequence). The length of the CDR3 is 15 residues. V trimming: 5 bases; J trimming: 8 bases; junction bases outside the gene matches: 8. The CDR3 sequence is CASSPWRLAGHEQFF. The CDR3 bases are TGTGCCAGCAGCCCATGGAGACTAGCGGGACATGAGCAGTTCTTC.

The chain combines TRBV7-9 with TRBJ2-5, with D uncertain. The CDR3 extends over 15 amino acids. Germline V gives CDR1 SEHNR, CDR2 FQNEAQ (reference sequence). Trimming removed 2 bases from V and 5 bases from J, with 15 bases in between. DNA of the CDR3: TGTGCCAGCAGCTTAAGGTCTCCCCTTGGGGAGACCCAGTACTTC. Protein: CASSLRSPLGETQYF.

As DNA, the CDR3 is TGTGCCAGCTCACCCTCAAGGAACCTAGCGGGAGTAGGCACCGGGGAGCTGTTTTTT. It specifies CASSPSRNLAGVGTGELFF. The chain joins TRBV18 to TRBJ2-2; 10 nucleotides align to TRBD2. CDR1 and CDR2 from the germline V gene are KGHSH and LQKENI. The CDR3 consists of 19 residues. V gave up 3 bases and J gave up 4 bases; unmatched junction bases: 14.

With respect to this clone: A junction boundary mismatches the germline segment, possibly from a read error. The rearrangement links TRBV7-6 to TRBJ1-1; D is perhaps TRBD1 (6 bases). CDR1 and CDR2 (germline): SGHVS, FNYEAQ. The CDR3 loop spans 18 amino acids. The CDR3 nucleotides read TGTGCCAGCAGCCTAGCCCAAATAGGGGGGGCAATGAACACTGAAGCTTTCTTT. This translates into CASSLAQIGGAMNTEAFF.

V usage is TRBV29-1 and J usage is TRBJ1-1, with D unresolved. The CDR3 loop spans 11 amino acids. Between the trimmed V and J ends, which lost 3 bases and 11 bases, there was a span of 13 bases. CDR1 and CDR2 from the germline V gene are SQVTM and ANQGSEA. CDR3 coding DNA: TGCAGCGTTGATTGGGGTCATGGGGCTTTCTTT. This codes for CSVDWGHGAFF.

The chain employs TRBV6-5 and TRBJ2-7; the D call may be TRBD1 or TRBD2 (6 bases each). The CDR3 spans 16 residues. V was shortened by 2 bases and J by 6 bases, with 20 bases between the two germline ends. The germline gives CDR1 MNHEY, CDR2 SVGAGI. CDR3 sequence reads: CASSYSAGPRGREQYF. CDR3 nucleotide sequence: TGTGCCAGCAGTTACAGTGCGGGACCCAGGGGACGCGAGCAGTACTTC.

The V gene is TRBV19, the J gene TRBJ2-7; 9 positions agree with TRBD1. The trim removed 5 bases at V and 4 bases at J, leaving 12 bases unmatched. This CDR3 spans 16 amino acids. The germline V gene has CDR1 LNHDA and CDR2 SQIVND (reference sequence). The CDR3 bases are TGTGCCAGTAGTGGGGGGGGACAGGGCCGTCGGTACGAGCAGTACTTC. Translating gives CASSGGGQGRRYEQYF.

V is TRBV18 and J is TRBJ2-3, with 9 bases identical to TRBD2. The V gene's germline CDR1 is KGHSH and CDR2 LQKENI. Germline trimming cut 6 bases from V and 0 bases from J; bases unmatched to any gene: 13. This CDR3 spans 18 amino acids. The CDR3 reads CASSLTSGLRSSTDTQYF. CDR3 DNA sequence: TGTGCCAGCTCCCTAACTAGCGGGCTCCGATCTAGCACAGATACGCAGTATTTT.

The chain uses TRBV11-2 and TRBJ1-2; D may be TRBD1 (5 bases). This CDR3 comprises 14 residues. Germline loops: CDR1 SGHAT, CDR2 FQNNGV. Trimming left V 1 base short and J 4 bases short, with 10 bases between. The CDR3 DNA reads as TGTGCCAGCAGCTTAGGGGGGGGAACCTATGGCTACACCTTC. Encoded protein: CASSLGGGTYGYTF.